This entry features one T cell receptor beta chain sequence. The target antigen is unknown. These donors counted as nominally healthy when sampled, but unrecorded immune exposures were likely. The CDR3 spans 14 residues. The germline gives CDR1 SNHLY, CDR2 FYNNEI. V lost 6 bases, J lost 0 bases, and 8 bases lay in between. The record originates from a study of cytomegalovirus exposure and HLA in healthy donors. PCR employed 60 Vbeta and 13 Jbeta primers. Produced via immunoSEQ multiplex PCR; TCRdb's table is partial and in-frame only. The sample records some 170,000 clones, approximately 80% being singletons. Notes on the study in general: HLA alleles were associated with fewer than 20,000 TCR beta sequences in a later analysis at 0.05 false discovery rate. Fewer N-insertions (relative to the approximately 670-donor mean) were reportedly seen in an Asian-associated ancestry cluster in a later analysis.

The material sequenced was PBMCs. The origin of this receptor is a man aged 25 to 40 in good health and CMV-seropositive. This chain uses TRBV2 with TRBJ1-4, with D hard to call. The DNA of the CDR3 is TGTGCCAGCAGATCAACAGCAACTAATGAAAAACTGTTTTTT. This gives the protein CASRSTATNEKLFF.